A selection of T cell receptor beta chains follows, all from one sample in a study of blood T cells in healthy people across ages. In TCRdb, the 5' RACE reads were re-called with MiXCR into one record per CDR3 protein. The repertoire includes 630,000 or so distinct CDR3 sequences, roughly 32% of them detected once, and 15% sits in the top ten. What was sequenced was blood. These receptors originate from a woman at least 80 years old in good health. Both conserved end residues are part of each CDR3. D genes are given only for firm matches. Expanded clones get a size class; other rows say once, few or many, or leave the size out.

TGTGCCAGCAGTGTCGGGACGCCCGTAGGCTACACCTTC CASSVGTPVGYTF TRBJ1-2 TRBV2 NA NA
TGCAGTGCTAGAGTGGGACAGGACTACGAGCAGTACTTC CSARVGQDYEQYF TRBJ2-7 TRBV20-1 few TRBD1
TGTGCCAGCAGTGAAATCGCAGGGACCACCGGGGAGCTGTTTTTT CASSEIAGTTGELFF TRBJ2-2 TRBV2 few NA
TGCAGTGTCCCAGGACGTTCGACTAATCAGCCCCAGCATTTT CSVPGRSTNQPQHF TRBJ1-5 TRBV20-1 many NA
TGTGCCAGCAGCAATTCCCTGGGGGGCCCAGGGGAGACCCAGTACTTC CASSNSLGGPGETQYF TRBJ2-5 TRBV21-1 many NA
TGTGCCAGCAGCTTAAGATTGGGACCAGATAATTCACCCCTCCACTTT CASSLRLGPDNSPLHF TRBJ1-6 TRBV7-9 many NA
TGCGCCAGCAGCTTGGAGGAGGCTGAGCAGTACTTC CASSLEEAEQYF TRBJ2-7 TRBV5-1 NA NA
TGTGCCAGCAGCCTTGGACTAGCCTCCACAGATACGCAGTATTTT CASSLGLASTDTQYF TRBJ2-3 TRBV7-2 many TRBD2
TGTGCCAGCAGCGTAGGTCTGGGGAACGTCGGGGAGCTGTTTTTT CASSVGLGNVGELFF TRBJ2-2 TRBV7-3 NA NA
TGCAGCGTTGACAGGGCGGCAGAGACCCAGTACTTC CSVDRAAETQYF TRBJ2-5 TRBV29-1 NA NA
TGTGCCAGCAGTCGGGACAGGGGGCGTGGTGAGCAGTTCTTC CASSRDRGRGEQFF TRBJ2-1 TRBV27 many TRBD1
TGTGCCAGCAGCTCCTACAAGACAGGGGGTAATTCACCCCTCCACTTT CASSSYKTGGNSPLHF TRBJ1-6 TRBV5-6 many TRBD1
TGTGCCAGCAGCTTCCGACAGGGCCCCACCTACGAGCAGTACTTC CASSFRQGPTYEQYF TRBJ2-7 TRBV7-2 NA TRBD1
TGTGCCACCAGCACTGGTCGGGGAGGATTAGCCAAAAACATTCAGTACTTC CATSTGRGGLAKNIQYF TRBJ2-4 TRBV15 many NA
TGTGCCAGCAGTGTCGGGGGGGCGAACACTGAAGCTTTCTTT CASSVGGANTEAFF TRBJ1-1 TRBV6-1 many NA
TGTGCCAGCAGCTTAGATCAGGGGCTAGTCTATGGCTACACCTTC CASSLDQGLVYGYTF TRBJ1-2 TRBV7-2 many NA
TGCGCCAGCAGCCCGGGACAGGCGGACTATGGCTACACCTTC CASSPGQADYGYTF TRBJ1-2 TRBV4-3 many TRBD1
TGCAGTGCTAGTGCGACAGGGGTCGACAATGAGCAGTTCTTC CSASATGVDNEQFF TRBJ2-1 TRBV20-1 many TRBD1
TGTGCCAGCAGCCGCGCGGTAGAAACAGATACGCAGTATTTT CASSRAVETDTQYF TRBJ2-3 TRBV7-2 NA NA
TGTGCCAGCAGCCAAGGGAGGGGAGCTAACTATGGCTACACCTTC CASSQGRGANYGYTF TRBJ1-2 TRBV14 many NA
TGTGCCAGCAGCCACGCCGACAGGGGTACCTATGGCTACACCTTC CASSHADRGTYGYTF TRBJ1-2 TRBV3-1 many TRBD1
TGCAGTGCTTCTCCGGGACAGGGTTGGGGCTACACCTTC CSASPGQGWGYTF TRBJ1-2 TRBV20-1 NA TRBD1
TGTGCCAGCAGCCCTATGAAGGGGTCCGGGAGCAATCAGCCCCAGCATTTT CASSPMKGSGSNQPQHF TRBJ1-5 TRBV28 few NA
TGTGCCAGCAGTAGAACAGGGGCGAGCTCCTACGAGCAGTACTTC CASSRTGASSYEQYF TRBJ2-7 TRBV6-6 many TRBD1
TGCGCCAGCAGCTTAAGATTTCGGACTAGCGGGGATTCTAACACCGGGGAGCTGTTTTTT CASSLRFRTSGDSNTGELFF TRBJ2-2 TRBV5-1 few TRBD2
TGTGCCAGCAGATCATCAGGGGGGGACACTGAAGCTTTCTTT CASRSSGGDTEAFF TRBJ1-1 TRBV6-1 NA TRBD1
TGTGCCAGCAGCTCTAGGCGCGGAAAACAGGATACGCAGTATTTT CASSSRRGKQDTQYF TRBJ2-3 TRBV12-3/TRBV12-4 many NA
TGTGTCAGCAGCCCATTGGGGGCGCCTGGGGCCAACGTCCTGACTTTC CVSSPLGAPGANVLTF TRBJ2-6 TRBV5-8 NA NA
TGCGCCAGCAGTTGGGAAGACCCAGCCTCCTACGAGCAGTACTTC CASSWEDPASYEQYF TRBJ2-7 TRBV10-2 many NA
TGTGCCAGCAGTTTCCTAGACGGGGTGATGAACACTGAAGCTTTCTTT CASSFLDGVMNTEAFF TRBJ1-1 TRBV28 NA NA
TGCGCCAGCAGCTTGTTTCAGGGGGGTTATGGGGCCAACGTCCTGACTTTC CASSLFQGGYGANVLTF TRBJ2-6 TRBV5-1 many NA
TGTGCCATCAGTGCCGTTACGGGGGGCGGTGAAAAACTGTTTTTT CAISAVTGGGEKLFF TRBJ1-4 TRBV10-3 many NA
TGCAGCGTTCGACAGACCACCGGGGAGCTGTTTTTT CSVRQTTGELFF TRBJ2-2 TRBV29-1 few NA
TGTGCCAGCACCCGCCTCCCTTCAAACACTGAAGCTTTCTTT CASTRLPSNTEAFF TRBJ1-1 TRBV5-6 NA NA
TGTGCCAGCAGTGAGCCCGAGGGACAGGGCCTCTCACCCCTCCACTTT CASSEPEGQGLSPLHF TRBJ1-6 TRBV28 NA TRBD1
TGCAGTGCTAGATGGGTCGGTGAGCAGTACTTC CSARWVGEQYF TRBJ2-7 TRBV20-1 few NA
TGCAGTGCTAGCTCAGGACTAGCATGGAAAGATACGCAGTATTTT CSASSGLAWKDTQYF TRBJ2-3 TRBV20-1 NA TRBD2
TGTGCCAGCAGTTACTGGCAGGATCAGCCCCAGCATTTT CASSYWQDQPQHF TRBJ1-5 TRBV6-2/TRBV6-3 many NA
TGTGCCACCAGTGATTTGGAATTAGGGGGCACAGATACGCAGTATTTT CATSDLELGGTDTQYF TRBJ2-3 TRBV24-1 NA NA
TGCAGCGTTGAAGATCGGGACTTTACAAACTACGAGCAGTACTTC CSVEDRDFTNYEQYF TRBJ2-7 TRBV29-1 NA NA
TGCAGTGCTAGTGTCGGGGGCCGGGATGAGCAGTTCTTC CSASVGGRDEQFF TRBJ2-1 TRBV20-1 many NA
TGCAGTGCTAGAGTTGGGGGTGTGAACACCGGGGAGCTGTTTTTT CSARVGGVNTGELFF TRBJ2-2 TRBV20-1 few NA
TGCGCCAGCAGCCAAGATAGGAGTGAAGGAGCTTTCTTT CASSQDRSEGAFF TRBJ1-1 TRBV4-3 many NA
TGCGCCAGCAGCTTGGGGCGACAGTACTATGGCTACACCTTC CASSLGRQYYGYTF TRBJ1-2 TRBV5-1 NA NA
TGTGCCAGCAGCTTAGCAGGCAGAGGCTTCTCCTACGAGCAGTACTTC CASSLAGRGFSYEQYF TRBJ2-7 TRBV7-2 few NA
TGTGCCAGCAGCTCGAATGGACAGGGGGCGCGAGAGCAGTACTTC CASSSNGQGAREQYF TRBJ2-4 TRBV7-9 NA TRBD1
TGTGCCAGCAGCGCGGGACTAGCGGGGGGCAATGAGCAGTTCTTC CASSAGLAGGNEQFF TRBJ2-1 TRBV7-2 many TRBD2
TGCAGTGCCCCTCTCCCAGGGGGTAGAGGTAGCAATCAGCCCCAGCATTTT CSAPLPGGRGSNQPQHF TRBJ1-5 TRBV20-1 NA TRBD1
TGCAGTGCTAGGATAGCGGGGGGCTACGAGCGGTACTTC CSARIAGGYERYF TRBJ2-7 TRBV20-1 NA TRBD2
TGTGCCAGCAGGAGCCCGGGGGAATCGGCGTTTACGCAGTATTTT CASRSPGESAFTQYF TRBJ2-3 TRBV7-2 NA NA
TGTGCCAGCAGCTTGGGGATTTTGTCTAGCGGAGACACAGATACGCAGTATTTT CASSLGILSSGDTDTQYF TRBJ2-3 TRBV5-5 NA TRBD2
TGTGCCAGCAGCTTAAGACGGCAACAGACGGAGACCCAGTACTTC CASSLRRQQTETQYF TRBJ2-5 TRBV7-9 many NA
TGTGCCAGCTCACCACCCCTCCAGAAGAGCGAGCCGAGCTCCTACAATGAGCAGTTCTTC CASSPPLQKSEPSSYNEQFF TRBJ2-1 TRBV18 many NA
TGTGCCAGCAGCTTAGGGCGGGACAGCCTCTACGAGCAGTACTTC CASSLGRDSLYEQYF TRBJ2-7 TRBV7-3 few NA
TGCAGTGCTAGAGACCAACGGGGGAGGGGAGCCTACGAGCAGTACTTC CSARDQRGRGAYEQYF TRBJ2-7 TRBV20-1 many TRBD2
TGTGCCAGCAGCTTAATGACCCGGCTTGAAGCTTTCTTT CASSLMTRLEAFF TRBJ1-1 TRBV7-2 few NA
TGCGCCAGCAGCTTGGCCTTGGGACAAGAGACCCAGTACTTC CASSLALGQETQYF TRBJ2-5 TRBV5-1 few NA
TGCGCCGGGAGGGCCGGGGAGACCCAGTACTTC CAGRAGETQYF TRBJ2-5 TRBV29-1 NA TRBD2
TGTGCCAGCAGCTTAGCGGAGACAGCGAGCGTCCTGACTTTC CASSLAETASVLTF TRBJ2-6 TRBV7-6 few NA
TGTGCCAGCAGCTCCCGGGGGACAGGTGGGGAGACCCAGTACTTC CASSSRGTGGETQYF TRBJ2-5 TRBV11-2 many TRBD1